The present TCR beta chain was sequenced within a study of siplizumab effects on memory and regulatory T cells. Findings and limits, study-wide: Alloreactive sequences from unstimulated CD4+ memory cells fell significantly with siplizumab. Left unconfirmed was the suppressive function of proliferating Tregs from siplizumab cultures.

A word on this clone: Its antigen is still unknown.

The V gene end was trimmed by 3 bases and the J gene end by 11 bases; junction bases not matched to a gene: 13. CDR1 is LNHDA, CDR2 SQIVND, per germline (reference sequence). The CDR3 totals 16 residues. Assays covered 100,000 or so TCR templates per sample. Profiled with immunoSEQ multiplex PCR; TCRdb holds only in-frame clones, not every one. The sample records roughly 120,000 clones, roughly 94% being singletons. Sequencing was done on a sample of non-Treg CD4+ T cells sorted from blood. This receptor was obtained from a human donor in good health. The chain links TRBV19 to TRBJ1-6; 7 bases agree with TRBD1. The CDR3 here is CASSIGRDSASAPLHF. CDR3 nucleotide sequence: TGTGCCAGTAGTATCGGTCGGGACAGCGCGTCAGCACCCCTCCACTTT.